A single sample gave rise to the 17 T cell receptor beta chains below, sequenced in a study of T-cell reconstitution after alpha-beta-depleted transplantation in children (dated by TCRdb to 2016 to 2017). The sample's treatment or condition, from its label and the paper: allogeneic hematopoietic cell transplantation with graft depleted of TCRalphabeta T cells and CD19 B cells. Receptors were amplified or captured by PCR. Sequencing was performed on an Illumina HiSeq 2500. Molecular barcoding was employed in the preparation of TCR libraries, with unique molecular identifiers being used to normalize TCRbeta repertoire quantification. TCRdb reprocessed the public reads (quality trimming at Q25 with fastp, clone calling with MiXCR) and kept in-frame beta chains. When rows share a CDR3 protein, they turn into one entry using the most common DNA and genes. Across this sample there are over 200,000 distinct CDR3 sequences, with approximately 11% seen only once. Roughly 28% of the sample comes from the top ten.

Sample: PBMCs, taken before TCRalphabeta/CD19-depleted stem cell transplant. Receptor source: a child in the first two years of life with acute myeloid leukemia, due to receive a stem cell transplant.

This clonotype was recorded many times. The V and J genes are TRBV28 and TRBJ1-3; TRBD1 is a possible D gene (5 bases). The V end lost 4 bases, the J end lost 4 bases, and 14 bases lay between the germline ends. CDR1 is MDHEN and CDR2 is SYDVKM in the germline V gene. The CDR3 has 15 residues. CDR3 coding DNA: TGTGCCAGCAGTTCCGCCGGGACTTACGGAAACACCATATATTTT. It specifies CASSSAGTYGNTIYF.

This clonotype was picked up many times. This chain connects TRBV6-6 to TRBJ1-6; D remains ambiguous. Germline V gene sequence: CDR1 MNHNY, CDR2 SVGAGI (reference sequence). V was cut by 6 bases and J by 3 bases, with 6 bases left in between. The length of the CDR3 is 13 residues. The CDR3 region is CASSRDYNSPLHF. The DNA of the CDR3 is TGTGCCAGCAGCCGGGACTATAATTCACCCCTCCACTTT.

This clonotype has at least ten counts. The V gene is TRBV7-3, the J gene TRBJ2-5; D is perhaps TRBD2 (5 bases). Germline-derived CDR1 and CDR2 are SGHTA and FQGTGA. This CDR3 spans 15 amino acids. V was trimmed by 1 base and J by 1 base, leaving 10 bases between them. The CDR3 DNA reads as TGTGCCAGCAGCTTAAATGGGCTAGCCCAAGAGACCCAGTACTTC. Translated, it gives CASSLNGLAQETQYF. Using reference TRBV7-3 and TRBJ2-5 for the parts outside the CDR3, the full variable domain is GAGVSQTPSNKVTEKGKYVELRCDPISGHTALYWYRQSLGQGPEFLIYFQGTGAADDSGLPNDRFFAVRPEGSVSTLKIQRTERGDSAVYLCASSLNGLAQETQYFGPGTRLLVL.

This clonotype has ten or more counts. Written as DNA, the CDR3 is TGTGCTAGTGGTTTGGTTGGACAATACAATGAGCAGTTCTTC. It codes for CASGLVGQYNEQFF. This chain joins TRBV12-5 and TRBJ2-1; D may be TRBD1 (5 bases). V lost 0 bases and J lost 4, with 7 bases in between. The CDR3 contains 14 residues. Per the germline V gene, CDR1 is LGHNT and CDR2 is FRNRAP.

This clonotype has a handful of counts. The chain is built from TRBV11-2 and TRBJ2-7; 13 bases are a match to TRBD2. The CDR3 runs to 18 residues. J was trimmed by 0 bases and V by 5 bases; bases with no gene match: 10. Germline assignment: CDR1 SGHAT and CDR2 FQNNGV. The CDR3 nucleotides read TGTGCCAGCAGCCCCCGGACTAGCGGGGGACCAAGCTCCTACGAGCAGTACTTC. Encoded protein: CASSPRTSGGPSSYEQYF.

This clonotype appeared many times. J is TRBJ2-3 and V is TRBV9, with D possibly being TRBD1 or TRBD2 (7 bases each). This CDR3 is 16 amino acids long. Germline CDR1 is SGDLS and CDR2 is YYNGEE. Trimming took off 4 bases at V and 4 bases at J, with 19 bases between the two ends. The CDR3 sequence: CASSPRLTGRADTQYF. The DNA of the CDR3 is TGTGCCAGCAGCCCTCGCCTGACAGGGAGGGCAGATACGCAGTATTTT.

CDR3 residues: CASSALLGANVLTF. The CDR3 bases are TGTGCCAGCAGCGCGCTCTTGGGGGCCAACGTCCTGACTTTC. V gene TRBV5-5 combines with J gene TRBJ2-6, with D unresolved. Germline CDR1 and CDR2: SGHKS and YYEKEE (reference sequence). V dropped 4 bases and J dropped 4 bases, with 9 bases sitting between them. CDR3 length equals 14 residues.

There are many counts of this clonotype. V gene TRBV7-2 combines with J gene TRBJ2-7; no definite D call. The CDR3 runs to 13 residues. Trimming left V 3 bases short and J 5 bases short, with 11 bases between. Germline V lookup: CDR1 SGHTA, CDR2 FQGNSA. The CDR3 coding sequence is TGTGCCAGCAGCTTGTCCTCAGGAAACGAGCAGTACTTC. It codes for CASSLSSGNEQYF.

This clonotype has at least ten counts. The chain has TRBV29-1 and TRBJ1-5; D remains unclear. CDR1 is SQVTM and CDR2 is ANQGSEA in the germline V gene. Between the trimmed V and J ends, which lost 0 bases and 3 bases, there was a span of 6 bases. The CDR3 runs 13 residues. CDR3 in DNA: TGCAGCGTTGAAGAAGGGCTCAATCAGCCCCAGCATTTT. Its protein product is CSVEEGLNQPQHF. The full variable domain, with the rest looked up from reference TRBV29-1 and TRBJ1-5, is SAVISQKPSRDICQRGTSLTIQCQVDSQVTMMFWYRQQPGQSLTLIATANQGSEATYESGFVIDKFPISRPNLTFSTLTVSNMSPEDSSIYLCSVEEGLNQPQHFGDGTRLSIL.

This clonotype appeared many times. V usage is TRBV5-1 and J usage is TRBJ2-7; D not certain. This CDR3 has 14 amino acids. Germline loops: CDR1 SGHRS, CDR2 YFSETQ. Between the trimmed V and J ends, which lost 2 bases and 2 bases, there was a span of 11 bases. The CDR3: CASSFEGFAYEQYF. CDR3 DNA: TGCGCCAGCAGCTTTGAAGGGTTCGCCTACGAGCAGTACTTC.

This clonotype was seen many times. The chain joins TRBV11-2 to TRBJ2-3; 7 nucleotides align to TRBD2. V lost 6 bases, J lost 0 bases, and 3 bases stayed unmatched. CDR1 is SGHAT, CDR2 FQNNGV, per germline. The CDR3 contains 14 residues. The CDR3: CASRFSGSTDTQYF. CDR3 nucleotides: TGTGCCAGCAGGTTTAGCGGGAGCACAGATACGCAGTATTTT.

This clonotype was seen just once. Given a much more abundant clone one base away, this may be a read error. The chain combines TRBV28 with TRBJ2-7, with TRBD2 as a possible D gene (5 bases). The germline V gene encodes CDR1 MDHEN and CDR2 SYDVKM. The CDR3 spans 14 residues. The CDR3 spells CASSLKGPGNEHYF. CDR3 DNA: TGTGCCAGCAGTTTAAAAGGTCCGGGGAACGAGCACTACTTC.

There are many counts of this clonotype. V is TRBV5-1 and J is TRBJ2-3; 10 positions match TRBD2. The CDR3 loop spans 20 amino acids. Germline-derived CDR1 and CDR2 are SGHRS and YFSETQ. V shed 0 bases and J 5 bases; nucleotides not matched to a gene: 18. Here the CDR3 DNA reads TGCGCCAGCAGCTTGGGCAGGGGGTTCCTCTCTAGCGGGAGCGGAGATACGCAGTATTTT. Translated: CASSLGRGFLSSGSGDTQYF.

On this clonotype itself: A read error may be the cause here, since a much bigger clone is one base away. V gene TRBV7-8 combines with J gene TRBJ1-5; D is unclear. V lost 0 bases, J lost 5 bases, and 11 bases lay in between. Germline assignment: CDR1 SGHVS and CDR2 FQNEAQ. The CDR3 has 15 residues. CDR3 sequence reads: CASSLAGGGHQPQHF. CDR3 DNA sequence: TGTGCCAGCAGCTTAGCCGGAGGTGGGCATCAGCCCCAGCATTTT.

This clonotype was counted at least ten times. The junction departs from germline at one end; a sequencing error may be responsible. The chain recombines TRBV7-8 with TRBJ1-1, with 7 bases lining up with TRBD1. The CDR3 has 11 residues. In germline, CDR1 is SGHVS, CDR2 FQNEAQ. CDR3 in amino acids: CASSLSGTVLF. CDR3 nucleotides: TGTGCCAGCAGCTTATCCGGGACAGTTCTGTTT.

The table lists this clonotype with many counts. This rearrangement joins TRBV20-1 to TRBJ2-1, with 10 bases identical to TRBD2. Germline V gene sequence: CDR1 DFQATT, CDR2 SNEGSKA (reference sequence). V lost 5 bases and J lost 4; bases outside the gene matches: 11. The CDR3 spans 16 residues. The CDR3, as DNA: TGCAGTGCTTTAGGCTCCCTAGCGGGAGTATACAATGAGCAGTTCTTC. Encoded protein: CSALGSLAGVYNEQFF.

In regard to this clonotype: This may arise from a read error, as a much more abundant clone is one base away. This chain connects TRBV29-1 to TRBJ2-1; 7 bases map to TRBD2. The CDR3 runs 14 residues. CDR1 and CDR2 from the germline V gene are SQVTM and ANQGSEA. With 6 bases clipped from V and 9 bases from J, the junction kept 14 bases outside the gene matches. The CDR3, as DNA: TGCAGCGTGGGAGGACTAGTGGGAGGGCCTGAGCAGTTCTTC. Translation: CSVGGLVGGPEQFF.